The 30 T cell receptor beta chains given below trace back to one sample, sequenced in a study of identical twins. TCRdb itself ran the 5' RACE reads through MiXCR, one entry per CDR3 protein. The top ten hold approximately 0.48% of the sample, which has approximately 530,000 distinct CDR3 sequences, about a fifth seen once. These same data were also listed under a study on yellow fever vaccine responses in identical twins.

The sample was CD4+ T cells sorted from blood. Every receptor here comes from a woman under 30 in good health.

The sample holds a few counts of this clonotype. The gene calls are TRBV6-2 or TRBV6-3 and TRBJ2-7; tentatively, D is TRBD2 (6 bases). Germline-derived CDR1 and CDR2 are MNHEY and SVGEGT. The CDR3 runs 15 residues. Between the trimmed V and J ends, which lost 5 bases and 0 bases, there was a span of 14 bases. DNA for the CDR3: TGTGCCAGCAGTCCACACCCCGGGAGCTCCTACGAGCAGTACTTC. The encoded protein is CASSPHPGSSYEQYF.

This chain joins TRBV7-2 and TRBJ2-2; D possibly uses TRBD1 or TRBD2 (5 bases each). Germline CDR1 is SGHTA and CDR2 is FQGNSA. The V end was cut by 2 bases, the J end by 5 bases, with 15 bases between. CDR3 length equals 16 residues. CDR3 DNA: TGTGCCAGCAGCTTAATTTTGGGGGTTAGGACCGGGGAGCTGTTTTTT. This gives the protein CASSLILGVRTGELFF.

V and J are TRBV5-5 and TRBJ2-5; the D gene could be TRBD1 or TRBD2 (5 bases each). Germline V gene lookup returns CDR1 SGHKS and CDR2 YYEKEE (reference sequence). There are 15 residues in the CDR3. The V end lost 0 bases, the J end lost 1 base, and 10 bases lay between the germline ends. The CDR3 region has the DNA TGTGCCAGCAGCTTGGGTCCGGGGACCCAAGAGACCCAGTACTTC. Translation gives CASSLGPGTQETQYF.

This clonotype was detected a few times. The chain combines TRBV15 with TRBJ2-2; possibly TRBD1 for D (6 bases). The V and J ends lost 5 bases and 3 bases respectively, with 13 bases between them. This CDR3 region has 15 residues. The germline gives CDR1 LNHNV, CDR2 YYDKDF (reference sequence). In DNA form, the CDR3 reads TGTGCCACCAGCTCAAGACAGGCCCACACCGGGGAGCTGTTTTTT. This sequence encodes CATSSRQAHTGELFF.

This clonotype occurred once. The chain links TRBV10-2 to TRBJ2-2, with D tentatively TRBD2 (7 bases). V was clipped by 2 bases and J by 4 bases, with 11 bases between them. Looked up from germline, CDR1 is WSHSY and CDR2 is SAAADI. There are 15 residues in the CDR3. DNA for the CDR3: TGCGCCAGCAGTGAGGGGGGGGCCCTCACCGGGGAGCTGTTTTTT. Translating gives CASSEGGALTGELFF.

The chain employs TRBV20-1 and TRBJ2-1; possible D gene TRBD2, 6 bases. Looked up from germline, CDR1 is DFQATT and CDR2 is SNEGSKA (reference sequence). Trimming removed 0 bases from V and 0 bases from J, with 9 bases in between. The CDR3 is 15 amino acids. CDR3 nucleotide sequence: TGCAGTGCTAGAGACGGCGGGGTCTCCTACAATGAGCAGTTCTTC. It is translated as CSARDGGVSYNEQFF.

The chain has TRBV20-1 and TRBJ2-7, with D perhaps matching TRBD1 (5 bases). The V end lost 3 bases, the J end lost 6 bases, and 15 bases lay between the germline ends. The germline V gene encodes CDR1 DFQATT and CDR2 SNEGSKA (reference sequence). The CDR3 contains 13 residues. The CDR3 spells CSASALVRGEQYV. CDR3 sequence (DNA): TGCAGTGCTAGTGCCCTAGTTAGGGGCGAGCAGTACGTC.

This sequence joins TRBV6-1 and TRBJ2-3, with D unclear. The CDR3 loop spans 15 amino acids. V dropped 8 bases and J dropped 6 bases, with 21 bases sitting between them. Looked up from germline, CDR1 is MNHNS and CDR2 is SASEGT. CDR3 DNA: TGTGCCAGCGCCTCCCCGGGCCTCTCCAGCGATACGCAGTATTTT. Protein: CASASPGLSSDTQYF.

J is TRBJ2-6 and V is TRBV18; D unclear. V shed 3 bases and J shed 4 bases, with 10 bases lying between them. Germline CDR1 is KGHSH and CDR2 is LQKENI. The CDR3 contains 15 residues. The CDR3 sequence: CASSPMITGANVLTF. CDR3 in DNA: TGTGCCAGCTCACCGATGATCACCGGGGCCAACGTCCTGACTTTC.

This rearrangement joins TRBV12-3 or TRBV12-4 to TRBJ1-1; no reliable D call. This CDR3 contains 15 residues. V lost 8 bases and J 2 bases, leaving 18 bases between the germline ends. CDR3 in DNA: TGTGCCAGCCACCTGTCCCCCGGAGGTAACACTGAAGCTTTCTTT. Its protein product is CASHLSPGGNTEAFF.

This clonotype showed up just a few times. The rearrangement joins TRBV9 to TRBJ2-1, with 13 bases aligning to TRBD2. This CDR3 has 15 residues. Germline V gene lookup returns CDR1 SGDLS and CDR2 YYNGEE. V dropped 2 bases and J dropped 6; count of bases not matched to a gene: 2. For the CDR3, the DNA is TGTGCCAGCAGCGTGACTAGCGGGAGGTTCAATGAGCAGTTCTTC. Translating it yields CASSVTSGRFNEQFF.

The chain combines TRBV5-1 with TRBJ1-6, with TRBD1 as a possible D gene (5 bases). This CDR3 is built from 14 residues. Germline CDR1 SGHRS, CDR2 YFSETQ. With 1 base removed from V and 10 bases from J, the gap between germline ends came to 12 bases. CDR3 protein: CASSLQGNDSPLHF. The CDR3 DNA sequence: TGCGCCAGCAGCTTGCAGGGAAATGACTCACCCCTCCACTTT.

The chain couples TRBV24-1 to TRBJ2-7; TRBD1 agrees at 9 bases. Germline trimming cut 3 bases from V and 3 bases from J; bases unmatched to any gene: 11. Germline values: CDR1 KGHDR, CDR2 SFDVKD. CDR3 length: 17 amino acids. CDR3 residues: CATSDAPGQGSHYEQYF. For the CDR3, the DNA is TGTGCCACCAGTGATGCCCCGGGACAGGGATCCCACTACGAGCAGTACTTC.

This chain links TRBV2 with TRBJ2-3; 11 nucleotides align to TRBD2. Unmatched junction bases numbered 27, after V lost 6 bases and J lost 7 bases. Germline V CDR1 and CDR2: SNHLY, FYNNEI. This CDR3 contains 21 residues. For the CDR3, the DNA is TGTGCCAGCAGCCGGTCGGCTGGCCTAGCGGGAGGAGCGGGTCACATGAATACGCAGTATTTT. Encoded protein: CASSRSAGLAGGAGHMNTQYF.

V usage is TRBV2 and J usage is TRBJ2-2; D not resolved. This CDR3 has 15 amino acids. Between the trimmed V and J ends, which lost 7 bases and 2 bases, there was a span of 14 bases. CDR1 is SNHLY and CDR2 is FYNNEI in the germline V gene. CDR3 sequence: CASKGVATNTGELFF. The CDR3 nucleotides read TGTGCCAGCAAGGGCGTCGCAACCAACACCGGGGAGCTGTTTTTT.

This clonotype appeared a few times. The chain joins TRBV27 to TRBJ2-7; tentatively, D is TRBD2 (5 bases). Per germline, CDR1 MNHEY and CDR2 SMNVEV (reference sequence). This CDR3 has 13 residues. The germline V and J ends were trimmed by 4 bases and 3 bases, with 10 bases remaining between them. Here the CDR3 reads CASSYSGVYEQYF. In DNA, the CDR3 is TGTGCCAGCAGTTACAGCGGTGTCTACGAGCAGTACTTC.

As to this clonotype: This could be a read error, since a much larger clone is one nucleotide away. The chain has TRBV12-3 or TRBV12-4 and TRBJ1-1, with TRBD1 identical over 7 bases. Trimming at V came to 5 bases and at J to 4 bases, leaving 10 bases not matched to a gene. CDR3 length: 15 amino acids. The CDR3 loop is CASSPKTGLATEAFF. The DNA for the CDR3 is TGTGCCAGCAGTCCCAAGACAGGGTTGGCCACTGAAGCTTTCTTT.

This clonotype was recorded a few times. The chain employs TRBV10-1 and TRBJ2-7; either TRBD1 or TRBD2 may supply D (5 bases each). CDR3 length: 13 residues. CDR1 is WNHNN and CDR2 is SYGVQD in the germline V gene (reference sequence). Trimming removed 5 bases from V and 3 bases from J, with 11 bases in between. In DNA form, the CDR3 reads TGCGCCAGCAGTTTCGGGACGGGCTACGAGCAGTACTTC. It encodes CASSFGTGYEQYF.

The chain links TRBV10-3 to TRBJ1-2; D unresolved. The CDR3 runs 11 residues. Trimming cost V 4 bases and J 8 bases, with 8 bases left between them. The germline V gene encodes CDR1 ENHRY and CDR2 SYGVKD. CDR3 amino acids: CAISAGNGYTF. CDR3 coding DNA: TGTGCCATCAGTGCCGGGAACGGCTACACCTTC.

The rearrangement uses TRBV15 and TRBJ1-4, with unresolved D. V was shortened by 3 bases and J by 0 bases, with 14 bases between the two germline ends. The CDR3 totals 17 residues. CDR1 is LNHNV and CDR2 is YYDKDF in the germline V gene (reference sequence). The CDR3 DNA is TGTGCCACCAGCAGTCCCCGGGAGATTGCAACTAATGAAAAACTGTTTTTT. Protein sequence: CATSSPREIATNEKLFF.

The chain's CDR3 is CASSSGGTVNEKLFF. The CDR3 region has the DNA TGTGCCAGCAGCTCCGGCGGGACAGTCAATGAAAAACTGTTTTTT. J is TRBJ1-4 and V is TRBV3-1; 7 nucleotides line up with TRBD1. V dropped 5 bases and J dropped 5; count of bases not matched to a gene: 8. This CDR3 spans 15 amino acids. Per germline, CDR1 LGHDT and CDR2 YNNKEL (reference sequence).

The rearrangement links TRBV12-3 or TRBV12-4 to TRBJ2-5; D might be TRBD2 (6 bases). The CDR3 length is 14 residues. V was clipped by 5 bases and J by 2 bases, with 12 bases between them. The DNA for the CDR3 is TGTGCCAGCAGTAAGGGGACTGAACAAGAGACCCAGTACTTC. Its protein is CASSKGTEQETQYF.

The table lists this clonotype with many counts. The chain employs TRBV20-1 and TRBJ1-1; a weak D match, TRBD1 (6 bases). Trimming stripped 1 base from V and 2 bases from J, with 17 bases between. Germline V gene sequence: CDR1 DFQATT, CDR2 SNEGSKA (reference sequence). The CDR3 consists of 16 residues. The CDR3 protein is CSARVHRGPLNTEAFF. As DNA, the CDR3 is TGCAGTGCTAGAGTACATCGGGGGCCTTTAAACACTGAAGCTTTCTTT.

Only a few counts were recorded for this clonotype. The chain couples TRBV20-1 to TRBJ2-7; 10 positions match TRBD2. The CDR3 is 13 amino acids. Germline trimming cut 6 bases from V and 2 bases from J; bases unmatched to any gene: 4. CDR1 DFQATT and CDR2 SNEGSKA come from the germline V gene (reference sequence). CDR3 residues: CSAASGGTYEQYV. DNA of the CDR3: TGCAGTGCCGCTAGCGGGGGAACCTACGAGCAGTACGTC.

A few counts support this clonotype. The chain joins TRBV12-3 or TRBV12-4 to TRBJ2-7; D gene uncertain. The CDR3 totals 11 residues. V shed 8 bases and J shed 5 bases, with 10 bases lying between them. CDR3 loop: CASGVGDEQYV. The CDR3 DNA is TGTGCCAGCGGGGTAGGTGACGAGCAGTACGTC.

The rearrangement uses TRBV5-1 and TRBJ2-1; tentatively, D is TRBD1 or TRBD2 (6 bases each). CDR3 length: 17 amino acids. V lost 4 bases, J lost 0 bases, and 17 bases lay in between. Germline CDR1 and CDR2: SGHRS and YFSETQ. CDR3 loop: CASSQEGGPSSYNEQFF. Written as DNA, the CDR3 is TGCGCCAGCAGCCAAGAAGGGGGGCCAAGCTCCTACAATGAGCAGTTCTTC. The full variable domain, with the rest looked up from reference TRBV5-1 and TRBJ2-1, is KAGVTQTPRYLIKTRGQQVTLSCSPISGHRSVSWYQQTPGQGLQFLFEYFSETQRNKGNFPGRFSGRQFSNSRSEMNVSTLELGDSALYLCASSQEGGPSSYNEQFFGPGTRLTVL.

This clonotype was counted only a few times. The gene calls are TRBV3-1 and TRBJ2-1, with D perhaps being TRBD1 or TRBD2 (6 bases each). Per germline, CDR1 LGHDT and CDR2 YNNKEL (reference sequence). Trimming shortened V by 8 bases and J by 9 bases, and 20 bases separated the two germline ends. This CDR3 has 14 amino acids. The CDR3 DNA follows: TGTGCCAGCGGTGCGGGACAACTCCTGGGTGAGCAGTTCTTC. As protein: CASGAGQLLGEQFF.

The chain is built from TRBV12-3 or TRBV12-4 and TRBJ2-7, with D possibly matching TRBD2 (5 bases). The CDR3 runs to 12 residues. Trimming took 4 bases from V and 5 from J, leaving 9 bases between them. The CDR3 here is CASSSGVNEQYF. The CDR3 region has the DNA TGTGCCAGCAGTTCCGGGGTCAACGAGCAGTACTTC.

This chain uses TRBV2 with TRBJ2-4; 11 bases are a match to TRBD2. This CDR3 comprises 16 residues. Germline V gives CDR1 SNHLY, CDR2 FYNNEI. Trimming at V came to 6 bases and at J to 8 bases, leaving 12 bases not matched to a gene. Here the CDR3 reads CASRGARLAGIDIQYF. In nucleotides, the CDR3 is TGTGCCAGCAGGGGGGCCAGACTAGCGGGAATTGACATTCAGTACTTC.

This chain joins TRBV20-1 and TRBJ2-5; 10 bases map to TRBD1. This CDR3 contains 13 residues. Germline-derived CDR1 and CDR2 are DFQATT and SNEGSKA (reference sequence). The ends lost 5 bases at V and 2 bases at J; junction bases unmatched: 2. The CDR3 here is CSALGQGQETQYF. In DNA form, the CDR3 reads TGCAGTGCTCTGGGACAGGGGCAAGAGACCCAGTACTTC.